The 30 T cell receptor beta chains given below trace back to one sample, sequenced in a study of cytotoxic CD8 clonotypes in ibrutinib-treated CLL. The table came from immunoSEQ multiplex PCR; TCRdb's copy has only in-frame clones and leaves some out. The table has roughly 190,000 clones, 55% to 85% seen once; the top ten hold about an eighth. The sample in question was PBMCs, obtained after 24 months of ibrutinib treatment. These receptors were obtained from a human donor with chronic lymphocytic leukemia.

The CDR3 nucleotides are TGTGCCAGCAGCAAGGGACTACCGGGGTACAATGAGCAGTTCTTC. This sequence encodes CASSKGLPGYNEQFF. The chain carries TRBV7-6 and TRBJ2-1, with 7 nucleotides matching TRBD2. From germline, CDR1 is SGHVS and CDR2 FNYEAQ. The CDR3 has 15 residues. V lost 5 bases to trimming and J lost 4 bases; unmatched junction nucleotides: 8.

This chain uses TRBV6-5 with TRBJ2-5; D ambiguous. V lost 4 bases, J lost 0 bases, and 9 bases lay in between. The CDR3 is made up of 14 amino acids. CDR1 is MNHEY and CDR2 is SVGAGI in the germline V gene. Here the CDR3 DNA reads TGTGCCAGCAGTTTAGGCAGGAACCAAGAGACCCAGTACTTC. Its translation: CASSLGRNQETQYF.

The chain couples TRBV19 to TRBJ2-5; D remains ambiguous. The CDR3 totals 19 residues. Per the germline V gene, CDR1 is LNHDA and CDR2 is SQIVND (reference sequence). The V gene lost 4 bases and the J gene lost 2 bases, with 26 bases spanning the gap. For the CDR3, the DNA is TGTGCCAGTAGTAGTGAGAAGGGAAAAATTGGGGTACTACAAGAGACCCAGTACTTC. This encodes CASSSEKGKIGVLQETQYF.

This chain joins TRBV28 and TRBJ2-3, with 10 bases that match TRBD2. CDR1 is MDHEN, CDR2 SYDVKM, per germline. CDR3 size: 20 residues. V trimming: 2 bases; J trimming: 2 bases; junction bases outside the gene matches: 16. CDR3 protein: CASSLPLGVGSGRATDTQYF. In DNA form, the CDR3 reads TGTGCCAGCAGTTTACCCCTCGGGGTTGGGAGCGGGAGGGCCACAGATACGCAGTATTTT.

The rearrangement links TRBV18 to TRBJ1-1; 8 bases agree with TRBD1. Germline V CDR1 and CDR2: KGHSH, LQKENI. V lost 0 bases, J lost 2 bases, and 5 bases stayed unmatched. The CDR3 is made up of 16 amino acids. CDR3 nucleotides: TGTGCCAGCTCACCACCCTTCGGACAGGGAAACACTGAAGCTTTCTTT. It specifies CASSPPFGQGNTEAFF.

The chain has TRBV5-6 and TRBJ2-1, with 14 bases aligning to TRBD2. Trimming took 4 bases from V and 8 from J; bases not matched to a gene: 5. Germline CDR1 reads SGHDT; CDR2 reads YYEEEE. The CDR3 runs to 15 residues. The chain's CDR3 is CASSPGLAGVYEQFF. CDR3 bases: TGTGCCAGCAGCCCGGGACTAGCGGGAGTCTATGAGCAGTTCTTC.

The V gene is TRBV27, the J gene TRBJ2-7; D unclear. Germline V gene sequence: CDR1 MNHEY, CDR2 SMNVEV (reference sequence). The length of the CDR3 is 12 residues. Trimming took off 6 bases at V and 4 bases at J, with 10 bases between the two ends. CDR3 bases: TGTGCCAGCAGACGACACGTGTACGAGCAGTACTTC. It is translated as CASRRHVYEQYF.

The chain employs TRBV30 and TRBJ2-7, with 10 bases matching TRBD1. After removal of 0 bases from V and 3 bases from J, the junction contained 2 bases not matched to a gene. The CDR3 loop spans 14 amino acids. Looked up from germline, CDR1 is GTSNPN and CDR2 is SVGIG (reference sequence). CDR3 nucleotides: TGTGCCTGGAGTGTGGGACAGGGGATCTACGAGCAGTACTTC. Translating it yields CAWSVGQGIYEQYF.

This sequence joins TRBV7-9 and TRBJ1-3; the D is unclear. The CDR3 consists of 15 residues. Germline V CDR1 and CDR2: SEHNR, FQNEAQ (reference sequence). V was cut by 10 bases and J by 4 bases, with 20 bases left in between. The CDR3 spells CANSTLDGTGNTIYF. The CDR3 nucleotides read TGTGCCAACAGTACCTTAGACGGAACAGGAAACACCATATATTTT.

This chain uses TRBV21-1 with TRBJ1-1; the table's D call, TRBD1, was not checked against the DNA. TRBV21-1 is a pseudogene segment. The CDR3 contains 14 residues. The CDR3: CASSKGTGGAEAFF. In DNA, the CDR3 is TGTGCCAGCAGCAAGGGGACAGGGGGTGCTGAAGCTTTCTTT.

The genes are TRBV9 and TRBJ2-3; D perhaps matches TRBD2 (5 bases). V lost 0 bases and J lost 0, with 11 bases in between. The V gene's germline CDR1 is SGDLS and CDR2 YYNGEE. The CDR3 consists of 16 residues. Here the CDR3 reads CASSVASRTSTDTQYF. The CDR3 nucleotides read TGTGCCAGCAGCGTAGCGAGCAGGACTAGCACAGATACGCAGTATTTT. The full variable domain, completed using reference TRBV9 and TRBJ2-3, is DSGVTQTPKHLITATGQRVTLRCSPRSGDLSVYWYQQSLDQGLQFLIQYYNGEERAKGNILERFSAQQFPDLHSELNLSSLELGDSALYFCASSVASRTSTDTQYFGPGTRLTVL.

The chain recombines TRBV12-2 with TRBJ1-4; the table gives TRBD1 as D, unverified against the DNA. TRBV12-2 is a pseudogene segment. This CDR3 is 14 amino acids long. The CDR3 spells CASRKTGGNEKLFF. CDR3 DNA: TGTGCAAGTCGCAAAACAGGGGGCAATGAAAAACTGTTTTTT.

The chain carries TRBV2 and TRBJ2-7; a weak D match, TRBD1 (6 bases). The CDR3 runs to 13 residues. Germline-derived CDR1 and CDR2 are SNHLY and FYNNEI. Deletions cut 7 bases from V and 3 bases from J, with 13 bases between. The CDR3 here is CASKRTEIYEQYF. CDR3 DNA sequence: TGTGCCAGCAAGAGGACAGAAATCTACGAGCAGTACTTC. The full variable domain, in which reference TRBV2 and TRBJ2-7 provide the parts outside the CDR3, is EPEVTQTPSHQVTQMGQEVILRCVPISNHLYFYWYRQILGQKVEFLVSFYNNEISEKSEIFDDQFSVERPDGSNFTLKIRSTKLEDSAMYFCASKRTEIYEQYFGPGTRLTVT.

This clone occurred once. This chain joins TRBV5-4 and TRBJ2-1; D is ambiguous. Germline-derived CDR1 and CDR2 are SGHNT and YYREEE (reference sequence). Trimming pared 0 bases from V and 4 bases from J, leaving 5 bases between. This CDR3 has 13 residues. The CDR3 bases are TGTGCCAGCAGCTTGGTTCTTTACAATGAGCAGTTCTTC. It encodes CASSLVLYNEQFF.

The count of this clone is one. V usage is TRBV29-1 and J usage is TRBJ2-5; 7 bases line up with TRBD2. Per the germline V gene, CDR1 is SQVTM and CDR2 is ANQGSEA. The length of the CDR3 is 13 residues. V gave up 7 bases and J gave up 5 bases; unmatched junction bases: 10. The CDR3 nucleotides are TGCAGCGCATGGACTAGGTTGAAGGAGACCCAGTACTTC. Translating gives CSAWTRLKETQYF.

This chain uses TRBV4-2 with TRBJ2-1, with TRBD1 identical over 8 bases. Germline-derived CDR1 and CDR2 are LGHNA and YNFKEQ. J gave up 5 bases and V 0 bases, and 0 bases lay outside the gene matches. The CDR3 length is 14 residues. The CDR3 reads CASSQEGQDNEQFF. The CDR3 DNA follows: TGTGCCAGCAGCCAAGAGGGACAGGACAATGAGCAGTTCTTC.

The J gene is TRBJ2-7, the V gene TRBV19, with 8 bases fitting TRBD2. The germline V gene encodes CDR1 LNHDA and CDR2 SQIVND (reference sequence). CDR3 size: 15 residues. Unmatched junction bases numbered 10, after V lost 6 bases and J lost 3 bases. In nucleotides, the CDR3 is TGTGCCAGTAGAATCGGGGTAGCGGGAAACTACGAGCAGTACTTC. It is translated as CASRIGVAGNYEQYF.

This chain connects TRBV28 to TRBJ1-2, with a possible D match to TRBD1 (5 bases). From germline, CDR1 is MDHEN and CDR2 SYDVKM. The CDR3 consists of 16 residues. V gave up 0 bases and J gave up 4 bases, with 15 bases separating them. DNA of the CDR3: TGTGCCAGCAGTTTATGGGTCCAGGGCGTTGTCTATGGCTACACCTTC. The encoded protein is CASSLWVQGVVYGYTF.

In DNA, the CDR3 is TGCAGCGTTGCTTTGATCCAAGAGACCCAGTACTTC. It codes for CSVALIQETQYF. V gene TRBV29-1 combines with J gene TRBJ2-5; D gene uncertain. V lost 4 bases and J 1 base, leaving 7 bases between the germline ends. This CDR3 contains 12 residues. Germline-derived CDR1 and CDR2 are SQVTM and ANQGSEA.

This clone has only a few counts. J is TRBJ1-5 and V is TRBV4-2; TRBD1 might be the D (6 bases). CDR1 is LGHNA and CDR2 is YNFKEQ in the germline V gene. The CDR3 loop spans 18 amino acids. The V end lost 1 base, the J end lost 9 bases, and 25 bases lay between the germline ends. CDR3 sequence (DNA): TGTGCCAGCAGCCAAGTGTTTTGGGAGCAGGGGTTGGGGTTGCCCCAGCATTTT. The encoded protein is CASSQVFWEQGLGLPQHF.

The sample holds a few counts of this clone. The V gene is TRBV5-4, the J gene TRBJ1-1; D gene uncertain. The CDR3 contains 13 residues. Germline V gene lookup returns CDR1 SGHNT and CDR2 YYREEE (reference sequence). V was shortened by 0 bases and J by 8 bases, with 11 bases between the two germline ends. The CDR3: CASSLVSAPEAFF. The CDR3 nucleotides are TGTGCCAGCAGCTTGGTTTCGGCCCCGGAAGCTTTCTTT.

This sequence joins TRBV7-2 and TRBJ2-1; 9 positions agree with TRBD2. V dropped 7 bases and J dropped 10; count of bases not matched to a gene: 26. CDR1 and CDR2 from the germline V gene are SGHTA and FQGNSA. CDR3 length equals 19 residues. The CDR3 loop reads CASNYSPGAGAGGPWEQFF. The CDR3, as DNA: TGTGCCAGCAACTACAGTCCGGGTGCGGGTGCGGGAGGGCCTTGGGAGCAGTTCTTC.

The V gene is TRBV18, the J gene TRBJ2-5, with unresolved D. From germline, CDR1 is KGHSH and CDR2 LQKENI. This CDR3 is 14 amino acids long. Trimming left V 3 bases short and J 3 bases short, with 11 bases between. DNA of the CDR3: TGTGCCAGCTCACCTAGAGGCGGAGAAGAGACCCAGTACTTC. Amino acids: CASSPRGGEETQYF.

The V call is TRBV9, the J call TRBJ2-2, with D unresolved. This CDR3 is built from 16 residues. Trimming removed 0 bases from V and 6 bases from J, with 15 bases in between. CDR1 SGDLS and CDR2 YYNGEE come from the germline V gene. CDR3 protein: CASSVDRWWGAGELFF. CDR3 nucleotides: TGTGCCAGCAGCGTAGATCGGTGGTGGGGTGCCGGGGAGCTGTTTTTT.

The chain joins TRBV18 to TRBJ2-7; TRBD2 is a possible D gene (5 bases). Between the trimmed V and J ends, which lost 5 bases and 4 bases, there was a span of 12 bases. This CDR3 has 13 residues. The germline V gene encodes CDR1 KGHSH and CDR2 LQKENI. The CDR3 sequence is CASSAGQRYEQYF. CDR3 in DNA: TGTGCCAGCTCAGCGGGCCAACGTTACGAGCAGTACTTC.

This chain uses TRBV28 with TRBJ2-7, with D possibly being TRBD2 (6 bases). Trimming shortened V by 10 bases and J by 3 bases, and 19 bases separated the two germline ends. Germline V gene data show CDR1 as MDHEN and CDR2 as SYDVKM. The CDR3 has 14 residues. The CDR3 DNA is TGTGCCACCATAACCGGGACTTTACGCTACGAGCAGTACTTC. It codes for CATITGTLRYEQYF.

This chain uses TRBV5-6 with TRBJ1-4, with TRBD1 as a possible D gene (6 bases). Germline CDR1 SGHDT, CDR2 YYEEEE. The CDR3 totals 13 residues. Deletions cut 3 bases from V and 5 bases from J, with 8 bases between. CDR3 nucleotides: TGTGCCAGCAGCTCCGACAGGAATGAAAAACTGTTTTTT. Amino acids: CASSSDRNEKLFF.

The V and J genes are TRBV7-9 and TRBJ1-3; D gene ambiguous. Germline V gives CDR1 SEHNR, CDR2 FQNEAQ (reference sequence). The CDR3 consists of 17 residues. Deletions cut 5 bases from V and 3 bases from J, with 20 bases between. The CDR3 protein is CASSPLPLSGFGNTIYF. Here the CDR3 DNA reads TGTGCCAGCAGCCCGTTACCACTGTCGGGGTTTGGAAACACCATATATTTT.

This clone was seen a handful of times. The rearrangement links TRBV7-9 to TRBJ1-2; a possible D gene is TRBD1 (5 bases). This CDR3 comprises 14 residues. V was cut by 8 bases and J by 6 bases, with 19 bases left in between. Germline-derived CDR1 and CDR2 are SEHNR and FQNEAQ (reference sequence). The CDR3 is CASEGLQSLNGYTF. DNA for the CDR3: TGTGCCAGCGAGGGGTTACAGTCGCTAAATGGCTACACCTTC. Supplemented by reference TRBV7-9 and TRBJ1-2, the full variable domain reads DTGVSQNPRHKITKRGQNVTFRCDPISEHNRLYWYRQTLGQGPEFLTYFQNEAQLEKSRLLSDRFSAERPKGSFSTLEIQRTEQGDSAMYLCASEGLQSLNGYTFGSGTRLTVV.

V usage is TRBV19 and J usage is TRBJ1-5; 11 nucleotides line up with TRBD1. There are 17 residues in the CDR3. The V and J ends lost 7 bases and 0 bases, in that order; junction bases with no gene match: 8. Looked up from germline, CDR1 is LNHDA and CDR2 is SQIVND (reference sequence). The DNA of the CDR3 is TGTGCCAGTACCGGGACAGGGGGACGGTTTAGCAATCAGCCCCAGCATTTT. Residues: CASTGTGGRFSNQPQHF.